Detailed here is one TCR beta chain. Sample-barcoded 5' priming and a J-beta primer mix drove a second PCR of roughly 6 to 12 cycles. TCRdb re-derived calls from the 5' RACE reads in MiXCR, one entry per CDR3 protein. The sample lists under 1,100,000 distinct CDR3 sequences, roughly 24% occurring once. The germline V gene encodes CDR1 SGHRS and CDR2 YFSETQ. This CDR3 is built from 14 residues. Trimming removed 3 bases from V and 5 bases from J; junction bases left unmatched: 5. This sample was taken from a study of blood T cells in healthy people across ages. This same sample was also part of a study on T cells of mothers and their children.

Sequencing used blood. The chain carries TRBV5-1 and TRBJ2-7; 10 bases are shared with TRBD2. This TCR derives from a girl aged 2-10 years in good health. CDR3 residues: CASSSIAGGNEQYF. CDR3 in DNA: TGCGCCAGCAGCTCCATAGCGGGAGGAAACGAGCAGTACTTC.